This TCR beta chain came from a study of T cells in Graves' hyperthyroidism and ophthalmopathy. Looked up from germline, CDR1 is KGHDR and CDR2 is SFDVKD. V gave up 10 bases and J gave up 3 bases, with 6 bases separating them. The CDR3 covers 11 residues. Amplified regions were TCR beta CDR3 sequences from RNA transcripts. First-round RT-PCR of the TCR CDR3 relied on the HTBI primer set. A single record per CDR3 protein comes from TCRdb applying MiXCR to the multiplex PCR reads. The sample holds about 690,000 distinct CDR3 sequences; roughly 17% are singletons and the top ten take 15%. This clonotype showed up just once. No progression to ophthalmopathy during 18 months of follow-up defined stable disease.

Sequences were obtained from blood. The chain joins TRBV24-1 to TRBJ2-1; D is undetermined. The TCR originated in a man aged 45-65 years with Graves' hyperthyroidism. Here the CDR3 reads CATSFYNEQFF. CDR3 sequence (DNA): TGTGCCACTTCATTCTACAATGAGCAGTTCTTC.